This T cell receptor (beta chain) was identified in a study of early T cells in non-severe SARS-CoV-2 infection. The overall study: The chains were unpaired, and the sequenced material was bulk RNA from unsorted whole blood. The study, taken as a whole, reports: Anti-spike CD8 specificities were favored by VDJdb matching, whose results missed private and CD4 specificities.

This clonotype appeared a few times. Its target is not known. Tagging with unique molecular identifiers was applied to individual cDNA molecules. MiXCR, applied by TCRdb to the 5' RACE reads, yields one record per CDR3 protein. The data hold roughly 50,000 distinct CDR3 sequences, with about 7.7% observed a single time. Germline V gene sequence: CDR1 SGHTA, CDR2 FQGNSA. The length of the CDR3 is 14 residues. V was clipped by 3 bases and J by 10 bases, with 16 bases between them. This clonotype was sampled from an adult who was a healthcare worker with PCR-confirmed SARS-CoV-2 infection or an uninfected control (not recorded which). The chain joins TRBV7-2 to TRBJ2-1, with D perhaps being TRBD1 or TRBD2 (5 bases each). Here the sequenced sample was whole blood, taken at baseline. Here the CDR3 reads CASSFYGAQEEQFF. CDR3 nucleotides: TGTGCCAGCAGCTTTTACGGGGCACAGGAAGAGCAGTTCTTC.